The 20 T cell receptor beta chains in this list originate from one sample, sequenced in a study of Graves' ophthalmopathy and Graves' hyperthyroidism. Beta-chain TCR CDR3 regions were amplified from RNA transcripts. Following a first-round RT-PCR that used HTBI primers, a second-round multiplex PCR was carried out. TCRdb recomputed calls from the multiplex PCR reads with MiXCR, one row per CDR3 protein. The sample lists about 740,000 distinct CDR3 sequences, roughly 40% occurring once. The sample consisted of peripheral blood. These receptors came from an adult man with Graves' ophthalmopathy.

V and J are TRBV2 and TRBJ1-6; TRBD1 matches at 11 bases. Trimming removed 9 bases from V and 15 bases from J; junction bases left unmatched: 16. Germline assignment: CDR1 SNHLY and CDR2 FYNNEI. There are 15 residues in the CDR3. The CDR3 DNA reads as TGTGCCAGTAGGCATCTCGGGACAGGGGGAGTACACCTCCACTTT. Translated, it gives CASRHLGTGGVHLHF.

This clonotype was observed at least ten times. V is TRBV7-2 and J is TRBJ2-6; 8 nucleotides match TRBD1. The J segment lost 2 bases and the V segment lost 3 bases, leaving 3 bases of the junction unmatched. Germline V lookup: CDR1 SGHTA, CDR2 FQGNSA. The CDR3 runs 16 residues. The CDR3 DNA reads TGTGCCAGCAGCTTGACAGGGGCTACTGGGGCCAACGTCCTGACTTTC. Its translation: CASSLTGATGANVLTF. Based on the CDR3 plus reference TRBV7-2 and TRBJ2-6, the full variable domain is GAGVSQSPSNKVTEKGKDVELRCDPISGHTALYWYRQSLGQGLEFLIYFQGNSAPDKSGLPSDRFSAERTGGSVSTLTIQRTQQEDSAVYLCASSLTGATGANVLTFGAGSRLTVL.

This clonotype was seen at least ten times. This chain uses TRBV5-5 with TRBJ1-1; 7 nucleotides line up with TRBD1. The CDR3 contains 13 residues. CDR1 and CDR2 from the germline V gene are SGHKS and YYEKEE (reference sequence). Trimming at V came to 2 bases and at J to 6 bases, leaving 4 bases not matched to a gene. CDR3 in amino acids: CASSFTQGSEAFF. Written as DNA, the CDR3 is TGTGCCAGCAGCTTTACACAGGGGTCTGAAGCTTTCTTT.

This clonotype was seen more than once but under ten times. The chain is built from TRBV13 and TRBJ2-2; weak D call: TRBD2 (5 bases). The CDR3 sequence is 14 residues long. Per germline, CDR1 PRHDT and CDR2 FYEKMQ (reference sequence). Between the trimmed V and J ends, which lost 4 bases and 6 bases, there was a span of 12 bases. This CDR3 is CASSSSTGAGELFF. Here the CDR3 DNA reads TGTGCCAGCAGCTCCTCAACCGGGGCCGGGGAGCTGTTTTTT.

This chain joins TRBV25-1 and TRBJ1-6; no firm D call. The CDR3 loop spans 14 amino acids. Looked up from germline, CDR1 is MGHDK and CDR2 is SYGVNS. V was trimmed by 8 bases and J by 8 bases, leaving 16 bases between them. CDR3 protein: CASQDLNRDSPLHF. CDR3 coding DNA: TGTGCCAGCCAAGATCTCAATAGGGATTCACCCCTCCACTTT.

The rearrangement links TRBV2 to TRBJ2-5, with 8 bases lining up with TRBD1. CDR1 and CDR2 (germline): SNHLY, FYNNEI. Trimming took 6 bases from V and 5 from J; bases not matched to a gene: 8. The CDR3 covers 14 residues. The CDR3 loop is CASRLDRGVETQYF. The DNA for the CDR3 is TGTGCCAGCAGGCTTGACAGGGGAGTGGAGACCCAGTACTTC.

The rearrangement joins TRBV25-1 to TRBJ2-5; tentatively, D is TRBD2 (6 bases). Trimming removed 4 bases from V and 4 bases from J, with 19 bases in between. CDR3 length equals 16 residues. The germline V gene has CDR1 MGHDK and CDR2 SYGVNS. The DNA for the CDR3 is TGTGCCAGCAGTGGTGCCCGCGGGACGGCGATAGAGACCCAGTACTTC. It is translated as CASSGARGTAIETQYF.

There are a few counts of this clonotype. The genes are TRBV7-9 and TRBJ1-4; 7 nucleotides match TRBD1. The CDR3 runs to 16 residues. The germline V gene has CDR1 SEHNR and CDR2 FQNEAQ (reference sequence). J was trimmed by 0 bases and V by 5 bases; bases with no gene match: 6. CDR3 region: CASSGGTDATNEKLFF. CDR3 DNA: TGTGCCAGCAGCGGCGGGACAGATGCAACTAATGAAAAACTGTTTTTT.

The rearrangement links TRBV4-1 to TRBJ1-2; no clear D. Trimming cost V 0 bases and J 3 bases, with 20 bases left between them. The CDR3 is 18 amino acids. Germline V gene sequence: CDR1 MGHRA, CDR2 YSYEKL. The CDR3 coding sequence is TGCGCCAGCAGCCAAGATGAGGAGGGAGACGGTTATGACTATGGCTACACCTTC. This encodes CASSQDEEGDGYDYGYTF.

The chain combines TRBV5-1 with TRBJ1-1; no definite D call. The CDR3 extends over 16 amino acids. V was clipped by 4 bases and J by 0 bases, with 16 bases between them. In germline, CDR1 is SGHRS, CDR2 YFSETQ. The CDR3 spells CASSPGGPSMNTEAFF. In nucleotides, the CDR3 is TGCGCCAGCAGCCCAGGAGGCCCCTCCATGAACACTGAAGCTTTCTTT.

This rearrangement joins TRBV19 to TRBJ2-6; the match to TRBD2 covers 9 bases. Germline CDR1 reads LNHDA; CDR2 reads SQIVND (reference sequence). The CDR3 spans 18 residues. The junction had 6 bases not matched to a gene; V was cut back by 2 bases and J by 1 base. The CDR3 nucleotides read TGTGCCAGTAGTATATGGAGCGGGGGGACTTCTGGGGCCAACGTCCTGACTTTC. This codes for CASSIWSGGTSGANVLTF.

The V call is TRBV29-1, the J call TRBJ1-2, with D possibly being TRBD1 (5 bases). This CDR3 spans 13 amino acids. Per germline, CDR1 SQVTM and CDR2 ANQGSEA. Trimming took 4 bases from V and 2 from J, leaving 11 bases between them. The CDR3 sequence: CSVGRGTNYGYTF. The CDR3, as DNA: TGCAGCGTTGGCCGGGGGACGAACTATGGCTACACCTTC.

The rearrangement uses TRBV29-1 and TRBJ2-7; 13 bases fit TRBD2. The closer fit of TRBJ2-1 to the DNA end suggests the J call may be wrong. The CDR3 spans 15 residues. Germline CDR1 SQVTM, CDR2 ANQGSEA. CDR3 coding DNA: TGCAGCGTTGAATTCGGGACTAGCGGGGCGAATGAGCAGTTCTTC. It yields the protein CSVEFGTSGANEQFF.

This clonotype was counted ten times or more. This rearrangement joins TRBV7-9 to TRBJ2-6; 11 nucleotides match TRBD1. This CDR3 has 18 amino acids. J gave up 2 bases and V 5 bases, and 8 bases lay outside the gene matches. Germline CDR1 and CDR2: SEHNR and FQNEAQ (reference sequence). The CDR3 loop is CASSLAGTGGTGANVLTF. CDR3 DNA sequence: TGTGCCAGCAGCCTGGCCGGGACAGGGGGTACTGGGGCCAACGTCCTGACTTTC.

There are a few counts of this clonotype. This rearrangement joins TRBV9 to TRBJ1-3; D is ambiguous. The length of the CDR3 is 14 residues. Trimming stripped 0 bases from V and 2 bases from J, with 6 bases between. CDR1 and CDR2 from the germline V gene are SGDLS and YYNGEE. The CDR3 nucleotides read TGTGCCAGCAGCGTAGGCTTGGCTGGAAACACCATATATTTT. This sequence encodes CASSVGLAGNTIYF.

This clonotype was counted ten times or more. This sequence joins TRBV7-9 and TRBJ1-2, with D possibly TRBD1 on 5 matching bases. With 1 base removed from V and 4 bases from J, the gap between germline ends came to 10 bases. The CDR3 is 14 amino acids. The germline V gene has CDR1 SEHNR and CDR2 FQNEAQ (reference sequence). CDR3: CASSLVTASYGYTF. In DNA, the CDR3 is TGTGCCAGCAGCTTAGTGACAGCCAGCTATGGCTACACCTTC.

This clonotype has at least ten counts. V gene TRBV2 combines with J gene TRBJ1-2; weak D call: TRBD1 (5 bases). V was pared by 2 bases and J by 8 bases, with 15 bases between. In germline, CDR1 is SNHLY, CDR2 FYNNEI. The CDR3 totals 14 residues. In DNA, the CDR3 is TGTGCCAGCAGTGAACAACGGGCAGGGAACGGCTACACCTTC. Translation: CASSEQRAGNGYTF.

This chain connects TRBV30 to TRBJ1-3; no definite D call. CDR1 is GTSNPN, CDR2 SVGIG, per germline (reference sequence). Trimming cost V 3 bases and J 7 bases, with 7 bases left between them. This CDR3 has 11 amino acids. The CDR3 spells CAWRGGNTIYF. CDR3 in DNA: TGTGCCTGGAGAGGCGGGAACACCATATATTTT.

This chain links TRBV29-1 with TRBJ2-5; 9 positions match TRBD2. Germline lookup yields CDR1 SQVTM and CDR2 ANQGSEA. This CDR3 is 18 amino acids long. Trimming at V came to 3 bases and at J to 9 bases, leaving 23 bases not matched to a gene. The DNA for the CDR3 is TGCAGCGTTGATCTGGGGGGCCCTAGCGGGGACAGCCCAGGGGCCCAGTACTTC. Encoded protein: CSVDLGGPSGDSPGAQYF.

The rearrangement links TRBV15 to TRBJ2-7; D not resolved. CDR1 is LNHNV, CDR2 YYDKDF, per germline (reference sequence). Trimming pared 3 bases from V and 0 bases from J, leaving 6 bases between. The length of the CDR3 is 13 residues. The DNA for the CDR3 is TGTGCCACCAGCAGTTGGAGCTCCTACGAGCAGTACTTC. Its translation is CATSSWSSYEQYF. Variable domain in full (rest from reference TRBV15 and TRBJ2-7): DAMVIQNPRYQVTQFGKPVTLSCSQTLNHNVMYWYQQKSSQAPKLLFHYYDKDFNNEADTPDNFQSRRPNTSFCFLDIRSPGLGDTAMYLCATSSWSSYEQYFGPGTRLTVT.